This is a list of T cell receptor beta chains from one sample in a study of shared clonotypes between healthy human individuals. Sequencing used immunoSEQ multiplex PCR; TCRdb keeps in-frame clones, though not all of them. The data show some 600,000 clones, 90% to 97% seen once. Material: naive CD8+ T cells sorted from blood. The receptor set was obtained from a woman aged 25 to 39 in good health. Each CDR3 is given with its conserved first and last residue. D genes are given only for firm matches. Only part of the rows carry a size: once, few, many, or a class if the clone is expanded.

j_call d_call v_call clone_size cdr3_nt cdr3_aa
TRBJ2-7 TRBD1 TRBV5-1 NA TGCGCCAGCAGCTTGGACCTCCCGGACAGGGGAATCTCCTACGAGCAGTACTTC CASSLDLPDRGISYEQYF
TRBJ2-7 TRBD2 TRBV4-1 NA TGCGCCAGCAGCCTATCTAGCGGGAGCTCCTACGAGCAGTACTTC CASSLSSGSSYEQYF
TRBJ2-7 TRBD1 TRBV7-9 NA TGTGCCAGCAGCCGGACAGGATTTATTCCTAACGAGCAGTACTTC CASSRTGFIPNEQYF
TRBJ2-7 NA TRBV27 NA TGTGCCAGCAGTTGGGGCAGGGTTCACGAGCAGTACTTC CASSWGRVHEQYF
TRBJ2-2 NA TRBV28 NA TGTGCCAGCAGCGCAGGGCGTTCCGGGGAGCTGTTTTTT CASSAGRSGELFF
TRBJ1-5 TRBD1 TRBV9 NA TGTGCCAGCAGTGGGACAGGGGATTATCAGCCCCAGCATTTT CASSGTGDYQPQHF
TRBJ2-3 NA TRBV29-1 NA TGCAGCGGAACTAGCTATACGCAGTATTTT CSGTSYTQYF
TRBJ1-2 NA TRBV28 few TGTGCCAGCAGTTTAGAAGGCGGCTACACCTTC CASSLEGGYTF
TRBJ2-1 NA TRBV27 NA TGTGCCAGCAGTTTAACGGGGCCAGGGCCTGAGCAGTTCTTC CASSLTGPGPEQFF
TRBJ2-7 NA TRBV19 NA TGTGCCAGTAGTAACCGGGACGGCCTCTACGAGCAGTACTTC CASSNRDGLYEQYF
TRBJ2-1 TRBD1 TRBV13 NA TGTGCCAGCAGCTTACAGGGGGCCCACAATGAGCAGTTCTTC CASSLQGAHNEQFF
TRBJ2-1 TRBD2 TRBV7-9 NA TGTGCCAGCAGCTTAGAGTGGCGGGAGGGCCTCGATGAGCAGTTCTTC CASSLEWREGLDEQFF
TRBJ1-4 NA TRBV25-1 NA TGTGCCAGCAGAAAACGGGGGGGGGAAAAACTGTTTTTT CASRKRGGEKLFF
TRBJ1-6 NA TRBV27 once TGTGCCAGCAGTGCGCCTAATTCACCCCTCCACTTT CASSAPNSPLHF
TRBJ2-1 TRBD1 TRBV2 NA TGTGCCAGCAGTGACCCCCTTCTGAATACAGGGGCAAATGAGCAGTTCTTC CASSDPLLNTGANEQFF
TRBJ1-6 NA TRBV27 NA TGTGCCAGCAGCCCCGAGGCGGGCTCACCCCTCCACTTT CASSPEAGSPLHF
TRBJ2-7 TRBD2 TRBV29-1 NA TGCAGCGTTGAGAAGGGCGGGAGAGGTCGCGAGCAGTACTTC CSVEKGGRGREQYF
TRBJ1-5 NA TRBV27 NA TGTGCCAGCAGTTTATTGGGGGCCCGTCAGCCCCAGCATTTT CASSLLGARQPQHF
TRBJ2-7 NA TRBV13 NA TGTGCCAGCAGCCACGGGACTGTAGAGGTCTACGATGAGCAGTACTTC CASSHGTVEVYDEQYF
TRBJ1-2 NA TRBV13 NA TGTGCCAGCAGCTTAAATATGGAACGTAACTATGGCTACACCTTC CASSLNMERNYGYTF
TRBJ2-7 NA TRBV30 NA TGTGCCTGGAGTGTTAACAGGCGAGAGGTGTACTTC CAWSVNRREVYF
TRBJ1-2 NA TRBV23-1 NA TGCGCCAGCACTACGCTGCCACGCGGGGACTACTATGGCTACACCTTC CASTTLPRGDYYGYTF
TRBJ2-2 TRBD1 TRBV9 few TGTGCCAGCAGCGCTTGGACAGGGGTAGCCGGGGAGCTGTTTTTT CASSAWTGVAGELFF
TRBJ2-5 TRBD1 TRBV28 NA TGTGCCAGCGGTTTACAGGGGGGCAAGGAGACCCAGTACTTC CASGLQGGKETQYF
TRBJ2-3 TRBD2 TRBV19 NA TGTGCCAGTAGTTCGGCAGCGGGAGGCCTTAGCACAGATACGCAGTATTTT CASSSAAGGLSTDTQYF
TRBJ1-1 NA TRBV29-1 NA TGCAGCGTTGATGGGGGGGCTCCTGAAGCTTTCTTT CSVDGGAPEAFF
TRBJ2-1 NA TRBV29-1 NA TGCAGCGTTGTACGGGGGTACAATGAGCAGTTCTTC CSVVRGYNEQFF
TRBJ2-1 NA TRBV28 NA TGTGCCAGCAGTTTCATGTCGTACAATGAGCAGTTCTTC CASSFMSYNEQFF
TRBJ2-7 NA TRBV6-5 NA TGTGCCAGCAGTTTTTCAACCGGGTCCCGCTCCTACGAGCAGTACTTC CASSFSTGSRSYEQYF
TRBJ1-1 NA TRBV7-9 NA TGTGCCAGCAGCGCCCCTACTGAAGCTTTCTTT CASSAPTEAFF
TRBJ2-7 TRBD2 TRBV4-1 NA TGCGCCAGCAGCCCTCTAGCGGGAGAACCCTACGAGCAGTACTTC CASSPLAGEPYEQYF
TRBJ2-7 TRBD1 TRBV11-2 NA TGTGCCAGCAGCCCCGGGACAGGGTCCTACGAGCAGTACTTC CASSPGTGSYEQYF
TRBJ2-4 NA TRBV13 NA TGTGCCAGCAGCTCGGCATCACAGGTAGCCAAAAACATTCAGTACTTC CASSSASQVAKNIQYF
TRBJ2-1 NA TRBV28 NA TGTGCCAGCAGGGTGTCGTTCGACTCCTACAATGAGCAGTTCTTC CASRVSFDSYNEQFF
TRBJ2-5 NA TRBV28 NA TGTGCCAGCAGTCCGCTCTCCCAGGGGCGGATTATTTACCAAGAGACCCAGTACTTC CASSPLSQGRIIYQETQYF
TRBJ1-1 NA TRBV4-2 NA TGTGCCAGCAGCCAGGAAGGAGCGAGCGCTGAAGCTTTCTTT CASSQEGASAEAFF
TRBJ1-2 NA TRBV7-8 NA TGTGCCAGCAGTCACAGCTCCTATGGCTACACCTTC CASSHSSYGYTF
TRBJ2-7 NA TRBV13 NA TGTGCCAGCAGCTTAGCAGGGAGCGAGCAGTACTTC CASSLAGSEQYF
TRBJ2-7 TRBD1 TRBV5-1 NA TGCGCCAGCAGCTTCGACAGGGCCCACGAGCAGTACTTC CASSFDRAHEQYF
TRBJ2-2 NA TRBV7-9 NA TGTGCCACCCAACAAGAACCGAACACCGGGGAGCTGTTTTTT CATQQEPNTGELFF
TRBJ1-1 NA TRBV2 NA TGTGCCAGCAGCAGAGGGGGTTCCACTGAAGCTTTCTTT CASSRGGSTEAFF
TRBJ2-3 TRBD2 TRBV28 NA TGTGCCAGCAGTTGGGGACTAGCAGAGAGCACAGATACGCAGTATTTT CASSWGLAESTDTQYF